A selection of T cell receptor beta chains follows, all from one sample in a study of regulatory T cells in long-lasting Graves disease. Using its own MiXCR run on the multiplex PCR reads, TCRdb lists one record per CDR3 protein. This sample yields roughly 530,000 distinct CDR3 sequences, of which about 16% are seen a single time; approximately 25% belongs to the top ten. These data were also filed under a second study, of T cells in Graves' hyperthyroidism and ophthalmopathy.

The sequences come from peripheral blood mononuclear cells (PBMCs), collected at new diagnosis, from a patient treated with antithyroid drugs. These receptors were taken from a woman aged 35 to 60 with Graves disease. Each CDR3 is given with its conserved first and last residue. A D gene is named only where the DNA matches it firmly. Clone size is shown for a subset of rows, as once, few, many or a class of expanded clone.

D gene | J gene | clone size | V gene | CDR3 protein | CDR3 DNA
NA | TRBJ2-7 | NA | TRBV19 | CASTKGVAWGEQYF | TGTGCCAGTACTAAGGGTGTCGCCTGGGGCGAGCAGTACTTC
TRBD2 | TRBJ2-5 | many | TRBV29-1 | CSVEGLAGGTETQYF | TGCAGCGTTGAAGGACTAGCGGGGGGAACGGAGACCCAGTACTTC
NA | TRBJ1-2 | NA | TRBV29-1 | CSVGSSWGYTF | TGCAGCGTGGGCAGCTCTTGGGGCTACACCTTC
NA | TRBJ2-5 | once | TRBV19 | CASSMKGIGGQETQYF | TGTGCCAGTAGTATGAAGGGGATAGGAGGACAAGAGACCCAGTACTTC
NA | TRBJ1-5 | NA | TRBV6-1 | CASSESALSNQPQHF | TGTGCCAGCAGTGAGTCAGCGCTTAGCAATCAGCCCCAGCATTTT
NA | TRBJ2-1 | many | TRBV6-5 | CASSWMPLAYNEQFF | TGTGCCAGCAGTTGGATGCCCCTAGCCTACAATGAGCAGTTCTTC
NA | TRBJ1-4 | many | TRBV20-1 | CSAENATNEKLFF | TGCAGTGCTGAGAATGCAACTAATGAAAAACTGTTTTTT
TRBD2 | TRBJ2-1 | NA | TRBV20-1 | CSAPTSGGRTSSYNEQFF | TGCAGTGCGCCGACTAGCGGGGGGAGGACTTCCTCCTACAATGAGCAGTTCTTC
TRBD2 | TRBJ2-7 | NA | TRBV6-9 | CASSYQAGVYEQYF | TGTGCCAGCAGTTACCAAGCGGGGGTCTACGAGCAGTACTTC
NA | TRBJ2-7 | NA | TRBV24-1 | CATSEHRDSYEQYF | TGTGCCACCAGTGAACACCGGGATTCCTACGAGCAGTACTTC
NA | TRBJ2-6 | few | TRBV7-3 | CASSLLAGFASGANVLTF | TGTGCCAGCAGCTTACTTGCAGGGTTTGCTTCTGGGGCCAACGTCCTGACTTTC
NA | TRBJ1-1 | many | TRBV13 | CASSLFGGLGAFF | TGTGCCAGCAGCTTATTCGGGGGGCTAGGAGCTTTCTTT
NA | TRBJ2-5 | NA | TRBV20-1 | CSASGNKETQYF | TGCAGTGCTAGCGGGAATAAAGAGACCCAGTACTTC
TRBD1 | TRBJ1-6 | NA | TRBV19 | CATRQGGNSPLHF | TGTGCCACCCGACAGGGGGGGAATTCACCCCTCCACTTT
NA | TRBJ2-5 | many | TRBV18 | CASSPEETQYF | TGTGCCAGCTCACCGGAAGAGACCCAGTACTTC
TRBD2 | TRBJ2-3 | few | TRBV6-4 | CASWGGRMYF | TGTGCCAGTTGGGGGGGGAGAATGTATTTT
TRBD1 | TRBJ1-1 | many | TRBV20-1 | CSARDPGQGGTEAFF | TGCAGTGCTAGAGATCCAGGACAGGGAGGCACTGAAGCTTTCTTT
TRBD2 | TRBJ2-1 | NA | TRBV6-1 | CASDQSGGALEQFF | TGTGCCAGCGATCAGAGCGGGGGTGCCCTTGAGCAGTTCTTC
TRBD2 | TRBJ2-1 | many | TRBV11-3 | CASSLVGTSGASYNEQFF | TGTGCCAGCAGCTTAGTAGGGACTAGCGGGGCGTCCTACAATGAGCAGTTCTTC
NA | TRBJ2-1 | few | TRBV10-2 | CASSESGIYNEQFF | TGCGCCAGCAGTGAGTCCGGCATTTACAATGAGCAGTTCTTC
TRBD1 | TRBJ2-7 | few | TRBV7-9 | CASSPRGQGAYEQYF | TGTGCCAGCAGCCCCCGGGGACAGGGGGCGTACGAGCAGTACTTC
NA | TRBJ2-4 | NA | TRBV14 | CASSQVSSHLKYF | TGTGCCAGCAGCCAAGTTTCCTCCCATTTAAAGTACTTC
NA | TRBJ2-1 | many | TRBV11-2 | CASSYGDEQFF | TGTGCCAGCAGCTATGGCGATGAGCAGTTCTTC
NA | TRBJ2-5 | NA | TRBV2 | CASNRVETQYF | TGTGCCAGCAACAGGGTAGAGACCCAGTACTTC
NA | TRBJ2-7 | many | TRBV6-5 | CASSYRAAYEQYF | TGTGCCAGCAGTTACAGGGCTGCCTACGAGCAGTACTTC
TRBD2 | TRBJ2-2 | many | TRBV5-1 | CASSYPAGGPYTGELFF | TGCGCCAGCAGCTATCCAGCGGGGGGACCATACACCGGGGAGCTGTTTTTT
TRBD1 | TRBJ2-2 | NA | TRBV4-2 | CASSQVSVTGLSGELFF | TGTGCCAGCAGCCAAGTATCTGTGACAGGGCTATCCGGGGAGCTGTTTTTT
NA | TRBJ1-5 | NA | TRBV20-1 | CSVAAPDQPQHF | TGCAGCGTTGCGGCTCCCGATCAGCCCCAGCATTTT
NA | TRBJ2-7 | few | TRBV5-1 | CASSLGPGDPYEQYF | TGCGCCAGCAGCTTGGGACCAGGGGATCCCTACGAGCAGTACTTC
TRBD1 | TRBJ2-3 | many | TRBV24-1 | CATSERTGTGTDTQYF | TGTGCCACCAGTGAGCGGACAGGGACGGGCACAGATACGCAGTATTTT
NA | TRBJ1-2 | many | TRBV4-1 | CASSQPPQGFGYTF | TGCGCCAGCAGCCAACCCCCACAGGGTTTCGGCTACACCTTC
NA | TRBJ1-3 | NA | TRBV18 | CASSPDIGNTIYF | TGTGCCAGCTCACCGGACATCGGAAACACCATATATTTT
NA | TRBJ2-3 | NA | TRBV29-1 | CSVEGGDTQYF | TGCAGCGTTGAAGGGGGAGATACGCAGTATTTT
NA | TRBJ2-1 | few | TRBV19 | CASSILGAGAQFF | TGTGCCAGTAGTATTTTGGGGGCCGGAGCGCAGTTCTTC
NA | TRBJ1-1 | NA | TRBV19 | CASSITGGWNTEAFF | TGTGCCAGTAGTATCACCGGGGGATGGAACACTGAAGCTTTCTTT
TRBD1 | TRBJ2-3 | few | TRBV20-1 | CSASRTGPDTQYF | TGCAGTGCTTCTCGGACAGGTCCGGATACGCAGTATTTT
NA | TRBJ1-4 | NA | TRBV19 | CASSTGGSNEKLFF | TGTGCCAGTAGTACCGGCGGCTCCAATGAAAAACTGTTTTTT
TRBD1 | TRBJ1-3 | many | TRBV13 | CASSLGDRGSSGNTIYF | TGTGCCAGCAGCTTAGGGGACAGGGGTAGCTCTGGAAACACCATATATTTT
NA | TRBJ1-2 | few | TRBV6-6 | CASSYSEGRNYGYTF | TGTGCCAGCAGTTACTCGGAGGGTCGGAACTATGGCTACACCTTC
NA | TRBJ1-3 | NA | TRBV6-1 | CASSRRPEAGNTIYF | TGTGCCAGCAGTCGCCGACCCGAAGCTGGAAACACCATATATTTT
NA | TRBJ2-5 | many | TRBV2 | CASSEDGLRF | TGTGCCAGCAGTGAAGATGGACTACGATTC
NA | TRBJ1-2 | many | TRBV5-1 | CASSWTGQDPTF | TGCGCCAGCAGCTGGACCGGACAAGACCCCACCTTC
TRBD2 | TRBJ2-3 | few | TRBV6-5 | CASSYSGTSADTQYF | TGTGCCAGCAGTTACTCTGGGACTAGCGCAGATACGCAGTATTTT
NA | TRBJ1-5 | many | TRBV30 | CAWSIQGNSGQPQHF | TGTGCCTGGAGTATCCAGGGGAATAGTGGTCAGCCCCAGCATTTT
NA | TRBJ2-1 | many | TRBV3-1 | CASSPGPNYNEQFF | TGTGCCAGCAGCCCGGGACCCAACTACAATGAGCAGTTCTTC
TRBD2 | TRBJ2-7 | NA | TRBV11-2 | CASSLDWARGSREAYEQYF | TGTGCCAGCAGCTTAGATTGGGCAAGGGGCTCCCGGGAGGCCTACGAGCAGTACTTC
NA | TRBJ2-5 | many | TRBV12-3/TRBV12-4 | CASSLAEGETQYF | TGTGCCAGCAGTTTAGCGGAGGGGGAGACCCAGTACTTC
TRBD2 | TRBJ2-5 | many | TRBV6-1 | CASSEGSGGPVGTQYF | TGTGCCAGCAGTGAAGGATCGGGGGGGCCAGTTGGGACCCAGTACTTC
NA | TRBJ1-1 | few | TRBV19 | CASSIGTAWNTEAFF | TGTGCCAGTAGTATAGGGACGGCGTGGAACACTGAAGCTTTCTTT
NA | TRBJ1-1 | many | TRBV7-2 | CASSQNSGVATEAFF | TGTGCCAGCAGCCAGAACAGCGGGGTGGCCACTGAAGCTTTCTTT
NA | TRBJ1-6 | many | TRBV7-8 | CASSLRDPAGSDSPLHF | TGTGCCAGCAGCTTAAGGGATCCAGCAGGGTCCGATTCACCCCTCCACTTT
NA | TRBJ1-4 | few | TRBV15 | CATSPRFGSDEKLFF | TGTGCCACCAGCCCACGCTTTGGTAGTGATGAAAAACTGTTTTTT
TRBD1 | TRBJ2-1 | NA | TRBV7-6 | CASSLALRGEQFF | TGTGCCAGCAGCTTAGCGCTCAGGGGGGAGCAGTTCTTC
NA | TRBJ1-1 | few | TRBV5-1 | CASRLLRLGNEAFF | TGCGCCAGCAGACTCCTTCGGCTTGGGAATGAAGCTTTCTTT
NA | TRBJ2-7 | many | TRBV28 | CASSLSSAEQYF | TGTGCCAGCAGTTTAAGTTCGGCCGAGCAGTACTTC
NA | TRBJ1-6 | few | TRBV9 | CASSVLNSPLHF | TGTGCCAGCAGCGTATTAAATTCACCCCTCCACTTT
NA | TRBJ1-1 | many | TRBV6-1 | CASSDFGVTTEAFF | TGTGCCAGCAGTGATTTTGGGGTAACGACTGAAGCTTTCTTT
NA | TRBJ2-7 | many | TRBV11-2 | CASSGGRETAYEQYF | TGTGCCAGCTCGGGGGGCAGGGAGACAGCCTACGAGCAGTACTTC
NA | TRBJ2-1 | many | TRBV6-1 | CASTHLPRAGNEQFF | TGTGCCAGCACCCACCTGCCGAGGGCGGGGAATGAGCAGTTCTTC